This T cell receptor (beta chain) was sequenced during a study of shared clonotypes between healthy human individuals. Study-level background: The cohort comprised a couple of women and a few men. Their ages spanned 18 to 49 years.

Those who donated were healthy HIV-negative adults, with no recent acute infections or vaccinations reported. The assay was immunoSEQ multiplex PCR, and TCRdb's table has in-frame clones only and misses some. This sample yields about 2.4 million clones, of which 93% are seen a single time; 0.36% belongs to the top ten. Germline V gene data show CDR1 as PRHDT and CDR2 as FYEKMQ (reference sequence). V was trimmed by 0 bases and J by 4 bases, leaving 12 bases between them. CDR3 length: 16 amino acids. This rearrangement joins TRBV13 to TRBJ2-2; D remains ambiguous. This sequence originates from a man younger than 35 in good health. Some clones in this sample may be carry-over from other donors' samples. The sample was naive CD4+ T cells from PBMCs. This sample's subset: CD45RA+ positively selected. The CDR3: CASSLGETGGTGELFF. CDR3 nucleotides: TGTGCCAGCAGCTTAGGAGAAACGGGTGGCACCGGGGAGCTGTTTTTT. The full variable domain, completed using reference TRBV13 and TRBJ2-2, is AAGVIQSPRHLIKEKRETATLKCYPIPRHDTVYWYQQGPGQDPQFLISFYEKMQSDKGSIPDRFSAQQFSDYHSELNMSSLELGDSALYFCASSLGETGGTGELFFGEGSRLTVL.